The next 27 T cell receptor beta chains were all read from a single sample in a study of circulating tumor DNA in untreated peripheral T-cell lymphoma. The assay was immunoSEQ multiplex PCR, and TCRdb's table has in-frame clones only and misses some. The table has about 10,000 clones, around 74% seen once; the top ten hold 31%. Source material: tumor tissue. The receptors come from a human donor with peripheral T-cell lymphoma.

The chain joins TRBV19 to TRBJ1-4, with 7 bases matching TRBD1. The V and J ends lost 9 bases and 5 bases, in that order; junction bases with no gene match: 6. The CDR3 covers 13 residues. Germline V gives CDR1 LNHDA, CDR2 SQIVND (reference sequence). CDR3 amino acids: CASKQGMNEKLFF. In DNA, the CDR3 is TGTGCCAGCAAACAGGGGATGAATGAAAAACTGTTTTTT.

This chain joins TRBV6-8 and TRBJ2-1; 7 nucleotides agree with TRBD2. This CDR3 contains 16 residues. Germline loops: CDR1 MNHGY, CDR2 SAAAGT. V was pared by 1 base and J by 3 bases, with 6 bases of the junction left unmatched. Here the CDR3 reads CASSYYWGGGYNEQFF. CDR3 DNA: TGTGCCAGCAGTTACTATTGGGGCGGGGGCTACAATGAGCAGTTCTTC.

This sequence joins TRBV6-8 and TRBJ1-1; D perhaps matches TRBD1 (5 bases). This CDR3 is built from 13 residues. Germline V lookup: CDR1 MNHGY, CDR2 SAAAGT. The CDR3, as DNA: TGTGTTGCCGGGGCGGGGATGAACACTGAAGCTTTCTTT. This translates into CVAGAGMNTEAFF.

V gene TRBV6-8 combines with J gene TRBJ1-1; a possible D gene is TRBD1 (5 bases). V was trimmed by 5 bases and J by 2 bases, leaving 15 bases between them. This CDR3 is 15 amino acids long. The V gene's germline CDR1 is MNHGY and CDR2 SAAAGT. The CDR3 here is CASSKGMSANTEAFF. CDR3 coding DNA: TGTGCCAGCAGTAAGGGGATGTCAGCAAACACTGAAGCTTTCTTT.

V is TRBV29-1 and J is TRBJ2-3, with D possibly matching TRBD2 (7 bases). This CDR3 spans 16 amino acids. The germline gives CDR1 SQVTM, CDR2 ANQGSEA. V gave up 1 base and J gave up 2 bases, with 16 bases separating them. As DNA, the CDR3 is TGCAGCGTTGAAGCCCCGGGGCGGGGGCACACAGATACGCAGTATTTT. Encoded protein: CSVEAPGRGHTDTQYF.

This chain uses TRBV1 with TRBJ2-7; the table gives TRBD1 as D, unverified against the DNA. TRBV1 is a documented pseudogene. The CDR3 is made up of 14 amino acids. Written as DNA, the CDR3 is TGCGCCAGCAGCCATGGCGACAGGGTCTACGAGCAGTACTTC. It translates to CASSHGDRVYEQYF.

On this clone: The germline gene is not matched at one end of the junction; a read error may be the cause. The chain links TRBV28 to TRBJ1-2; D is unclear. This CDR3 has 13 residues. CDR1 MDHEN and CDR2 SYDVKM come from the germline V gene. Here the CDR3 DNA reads TGTGCCAGCAGTCTACGAGGGAACTTTGGCTACACCTTC. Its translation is CASSLRGNFGYTF.

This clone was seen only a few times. The CDR3 spells CASSPRATEKLFF. The DNA of the CDR3 is TGTGCCAGCAGCCCCCGGGCGACGGAAAAACTGTTTTTT. The V and J genes are TRBV28 and TRBJ1-4; D unclear. The CDR3 extends over 13 amino acids. The germline gives CDR1 MDHEN, CDR2 SYDVKM. V shed 6 bases and J shed 8 bases, with 13 bases lying between them.

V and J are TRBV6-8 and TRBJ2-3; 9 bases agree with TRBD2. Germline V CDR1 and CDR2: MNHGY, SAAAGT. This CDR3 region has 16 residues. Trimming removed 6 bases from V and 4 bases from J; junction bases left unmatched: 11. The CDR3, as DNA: TGTGCCAGCAGGGATTATCTAGCGGGGAGGGCAGATACGCAGTATTTT. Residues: CASRDYLAGRADTQYF.

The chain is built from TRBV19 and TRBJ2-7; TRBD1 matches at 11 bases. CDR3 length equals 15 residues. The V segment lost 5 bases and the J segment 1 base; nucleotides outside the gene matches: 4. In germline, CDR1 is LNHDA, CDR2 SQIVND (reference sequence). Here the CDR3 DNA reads TGTGCCAGTAGTCCCGGGACAGGGGGGTCCTACGAGCAGTACTTC. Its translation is CASSPGTGGSYEQYF.

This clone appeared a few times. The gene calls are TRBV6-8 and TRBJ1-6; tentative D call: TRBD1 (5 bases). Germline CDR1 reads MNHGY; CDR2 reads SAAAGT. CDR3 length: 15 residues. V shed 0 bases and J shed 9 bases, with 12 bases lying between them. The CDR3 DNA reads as TGTGCCAGCAGTTACTCGAGATGGGGCAGTTCACCCCTCCACTTT. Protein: CASSYSRWGSSPLHF.

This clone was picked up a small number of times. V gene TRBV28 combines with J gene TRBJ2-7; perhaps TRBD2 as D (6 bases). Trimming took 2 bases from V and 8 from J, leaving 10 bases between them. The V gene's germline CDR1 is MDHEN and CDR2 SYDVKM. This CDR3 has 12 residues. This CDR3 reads CASSLAGFKQYF. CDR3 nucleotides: TGTGCCAGCAGTTTAGCGGGGTTCAAGCAGTACTTC. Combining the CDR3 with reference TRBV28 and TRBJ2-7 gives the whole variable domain DVKVTQSSRYLVKRTGEKVFLECVQDMDHENMFWYRQDPGLGLRLIYFSYDVKMKEKGDIPEGYSVSREKKERFSLILESASTNQTSMYLCASSLAGFKQYFGPGTRLTVT.

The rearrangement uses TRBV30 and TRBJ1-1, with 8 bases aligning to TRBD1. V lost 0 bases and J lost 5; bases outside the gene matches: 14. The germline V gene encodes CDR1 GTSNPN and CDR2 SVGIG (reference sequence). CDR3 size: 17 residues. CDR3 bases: TGTGCCTGGAGTGTACAGGGCAGGGGGCCGTTGCGGACTGAAGCTTTCTTT. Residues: CAWSVQGRGPLRTEAFF.

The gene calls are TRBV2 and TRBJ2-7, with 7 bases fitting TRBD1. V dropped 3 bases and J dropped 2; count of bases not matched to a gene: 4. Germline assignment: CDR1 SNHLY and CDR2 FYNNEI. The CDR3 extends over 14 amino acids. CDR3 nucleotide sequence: TGTGCCAGCAGTGATAAGGGACAGACCTACGAGCAGTACTTC. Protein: CASSDKGQTYEQYF.

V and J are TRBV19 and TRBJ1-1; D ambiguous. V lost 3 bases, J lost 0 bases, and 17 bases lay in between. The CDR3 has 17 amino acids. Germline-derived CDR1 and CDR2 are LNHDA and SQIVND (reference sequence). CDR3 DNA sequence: TGTGCCAGTAGTATGGTTAGCCTTACCTTCTTGAACACTGAAGCTTTCTTT. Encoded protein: CASSMVSLTFLNTEAFF. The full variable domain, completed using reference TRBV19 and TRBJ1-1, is DGGITQSPKYLFRKEGQNVTLSCEQNLNHDAMYWYRQDPGQGLRLIYYSQIVNDFQKGDIAEGYSVSREKKESFPLTVTSAQKNPTAFYLCASSMVSLTFLNTEAFFGQGTRLTVV.

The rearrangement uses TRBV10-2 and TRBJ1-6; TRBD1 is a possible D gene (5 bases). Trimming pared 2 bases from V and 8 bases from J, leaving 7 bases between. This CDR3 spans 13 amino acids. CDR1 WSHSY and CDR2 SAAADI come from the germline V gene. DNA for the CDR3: TGCGCCAGCAGTGAGGGGGCTGATTCACCCCTCCACTTT. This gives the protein CASSEGADSPLHF.

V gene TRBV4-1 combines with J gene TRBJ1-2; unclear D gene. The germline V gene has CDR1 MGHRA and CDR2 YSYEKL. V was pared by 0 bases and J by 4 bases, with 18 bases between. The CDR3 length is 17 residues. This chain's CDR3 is CASSQDPGPPDRYGYTF. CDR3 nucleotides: TGCGCCAGCAGCCAAGACCCTGGACCGCCGGATCGCTATGGCTACACCTTC.

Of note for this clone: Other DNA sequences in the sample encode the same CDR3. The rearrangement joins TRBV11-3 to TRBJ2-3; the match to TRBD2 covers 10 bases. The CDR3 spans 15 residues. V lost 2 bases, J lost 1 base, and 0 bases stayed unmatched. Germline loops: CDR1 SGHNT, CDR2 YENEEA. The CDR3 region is CASSLLAGGTDTQYF. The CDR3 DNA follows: TGTGCCAGCAGCTTACTAGCGGGAGGCACAGATACGCAGTATTTT.

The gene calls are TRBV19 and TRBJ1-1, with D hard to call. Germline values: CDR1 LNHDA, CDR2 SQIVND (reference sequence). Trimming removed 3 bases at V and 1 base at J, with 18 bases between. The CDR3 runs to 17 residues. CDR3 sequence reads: CASSIRRYETRNTEAFF. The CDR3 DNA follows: TGTGCCAGTAGTATCCGGAGGTACGAGACTAGGAACACTGAAGCTTTCTTT. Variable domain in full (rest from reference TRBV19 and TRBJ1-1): DGGITQSPKYLFRKEGQNVTLSCEQNLNHDAMYWYRQDPGQGLRLIYYSQIVNDFQKGDIAEGYSVSREKKESFPLTVTSAQKNPTAFYLCASSIRRYETRNTEAFFGQGTRLTVV.

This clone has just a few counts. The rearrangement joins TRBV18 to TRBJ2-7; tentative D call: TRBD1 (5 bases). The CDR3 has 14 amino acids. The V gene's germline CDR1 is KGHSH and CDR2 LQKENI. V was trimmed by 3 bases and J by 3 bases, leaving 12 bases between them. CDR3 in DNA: TGTGCCAGCTCACCCCTCGGCAGGGACTACGAGCAGTACTTC. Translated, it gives CASSPLGRDYEQYF.

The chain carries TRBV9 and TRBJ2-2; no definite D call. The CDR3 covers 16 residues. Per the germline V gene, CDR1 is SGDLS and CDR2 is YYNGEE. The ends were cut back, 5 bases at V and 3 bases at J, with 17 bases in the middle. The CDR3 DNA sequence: TGTGCCAGCAGTGTACCGGCAGGCGGCTACACCGGGGAGCTGTTTTTT. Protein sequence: CASSVPAGGYTGELFF.

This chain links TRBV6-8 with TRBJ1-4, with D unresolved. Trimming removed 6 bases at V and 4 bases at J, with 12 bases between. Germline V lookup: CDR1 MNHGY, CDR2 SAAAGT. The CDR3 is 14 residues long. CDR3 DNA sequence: TGTGCCAGCAGCCGAGAACCGTATAATGAAAAACTGTTTTTT. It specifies CASSREPYNEKLFF.

The CDR3: CASSSRGVTDTQYF. The CDR3 DNA sequence: TGTGCCAGCAGTTCGCGGGGGGTCACAGATACGCAGTATTTT. The chain is built from TRBV6-8 and TRBJ2-3; the match to TRBD2 covers 8 bases. Looked up from germline, CDR1 is MNHGY and CDR2 is SAAAGT. V trimming: 4 bases; J trimming: 2 bases; junction bases outside the gene matches: 2. CDR3 length: 14 amino acids.

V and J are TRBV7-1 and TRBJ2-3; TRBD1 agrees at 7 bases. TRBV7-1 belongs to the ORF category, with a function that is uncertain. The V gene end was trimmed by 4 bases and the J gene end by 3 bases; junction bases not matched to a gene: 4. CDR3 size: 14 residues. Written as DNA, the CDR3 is TGTGCCAGCAGCTGGGGACAGAGTACAGATACGCAGTATTTT. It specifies CASSWGQSTDTQYF.

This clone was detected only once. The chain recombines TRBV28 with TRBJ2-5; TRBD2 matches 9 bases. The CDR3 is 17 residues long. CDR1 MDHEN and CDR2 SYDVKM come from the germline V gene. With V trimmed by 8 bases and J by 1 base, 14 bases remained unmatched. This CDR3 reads CASSQGGLAGLQETQYF. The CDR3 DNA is TGTGCCAGCTCTCAAGGGGGGCTAGCGGGGCTCCAAGAGACCCAGTACTTC. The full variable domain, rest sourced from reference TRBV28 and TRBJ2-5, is DVKVTQSSRYLVKRTGEKVFLECVQDMDHENMFWYRQDPGLGLRLIYFSYDVKMKEKGDIPEGYSVSREKKERFSLILESASTNQTSMYLCASSQGGLAGLQETQYFGPGTRLLVL.

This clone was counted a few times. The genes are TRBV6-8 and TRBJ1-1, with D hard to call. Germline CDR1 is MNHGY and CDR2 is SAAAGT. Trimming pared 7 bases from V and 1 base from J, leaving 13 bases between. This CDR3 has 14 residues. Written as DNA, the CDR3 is TGTGCCAGCACAGTAGGTCCGGGGAACACTGAAGCTTTCTTT. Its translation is CASTVGPGNTEAFF.

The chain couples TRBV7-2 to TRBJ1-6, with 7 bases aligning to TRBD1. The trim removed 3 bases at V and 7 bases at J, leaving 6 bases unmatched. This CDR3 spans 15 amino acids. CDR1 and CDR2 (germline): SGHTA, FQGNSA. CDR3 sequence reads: CASSFRDSLNSPLHF. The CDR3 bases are TGTGCCAGCAGCTTCCGGGACAGCTTAAATTCACCCCTCCACTTT. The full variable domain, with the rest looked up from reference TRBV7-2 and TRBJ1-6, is GAGVSQSPSNKVTEKGKDVELRCDPISGHTALYWYRQSLGQGLEFLIYFQGNSAPDKSGLPSDRFSAERTGGSVSTLTIQRTQQEDSAVYLCASSFRDSLNSPLHFGNGTRLTVT.